This entry lists 12 T cell receptor beta chains sequenced from one sample in a study of blood T cell repertoires in COVID-19. The table came from immunoSEQ multiplex PCR; TCRdb's copy has only in-frame clones and leaves some out. There are approximately 250,000 clones in the sample; approximately 89% occur only once, and roughly 2.8% lies in the top ten. The sample consisted of PBMCs or T cells enriched from blood (not recorded which). The receptors come from a middle-aged man who had been exposed to COVID-19.

The rearrangement links TRBV10-3 to TRBJ2-7; 8 bases line up with TRBD2. Germline V CDR1 and CDR2: ENHRY, SYGVKD. With 9 bases clipped from V and 3 bases from J, the junction kept 4 bases outside the gene matches. The CDR3 extends over 12 amino acids. This chain's CDR3 is CAIAGTSYEQYF. For the CDR3, the DNA is TGTGCCATAGCCGGGACTAGCTACGAGCAGTACTTC.

The chain is built from TRBV10-3 and TRBJ1-1; tentatively, D is TRBD1 (5 bases). The CDR3 is made up of 15 amino acids. Germline V lookup: CDR1 ENHRY, CDR2 SYGVKD. Trimming removed 3 bases from V and 1 base from J, with 12 bases in between. The CDR3 loop is CAISDGARTNTEAFF. DNA of the CDR3: TGTGCCATCAGTGATGGGGCCAGGACGAACACTGAAGCTTTCTTT.

V usage is TRBV19 and J usage is TRBJ2-1, with TRBD2 matching 9 bases. The length of the CDR3 is 15 residues. CDR1 is LNHDA and CDR2 is SQIVND in the germline V gene (reference sequence). J was trimmed by 2 bases and V by 5 bases; bases with no gene match: 4. The CDR3 coding sequence is TGTGCCAGTAGTTTTGCGGGAGGGCCCTACAATGAGCAGTTCTTC. Protein product: CASSFAGGPYNEQFF.

J is TRBJ2-7 and V is TRBV3-1 (or the pseudogene TRBV3-2), with a possible D match to TRBD1 (5 bases). Germline-derived CDR1 and CDR2 are LGHDT and YNNKEL (reference sequence). V lost 5 bases to trimming and J lost 6 bases, with 8 bases between them. The CDR3 contains 11 residues. CDR3 residues: CASSVGAEQYF. Written as DNA, the CDR3 is TGTGCCAGCAGCGTAGGGGCCGAGCAGTACTTC.

CDR3 region: CASSFLGTDYNSPLHF. CDR3 coding DNA: TGTGCCAGCAGCTTCTTGGGGACAGACTATAATTCACCCCTCCACTTT. The chain combines TRBV5-5 with TRBJ1-6, with 7 bases lining up with TRBD1. This CDR3 is 16 amino acids long. Looked up from germline, CDR1 is SGHKS and CDR2 is YYEKEE (reference sequence). Losses at the gene ends were 2 bases for V and 3 bases for J; bases not matched to a gene: 5.

This clone has a single count. J is TRBJ1-2 and V is TRBV4-1, with no clear D. Germline V gives CDR1 MGHRA, CDR2 YSYEKL. The CDR3 has 15 amino acids. Between the trimmed V and J ends, which lost 1 base and 1 base, there was a span of 10 bases. The DNA for the CDR3 is TGCGCCAGCAGCCAAGTCGGCGGATTTAACTATGGCTACACCTTC. Translated, it gives CASSQVGGFNYGYTF.

The genes are TRBV6-2 or TRBV6-3 and TRBJ1-5; D is possibly TRBD1 (5 bases). This CDR3 spans 18 amino acids. Germline lookup yields CDR1 MNHEY and CDR2 SVGEGT. Trimming took off 2 bases at V and 2 bases at J, with 19 bases between the two ends. CDR3 DNA: TGTGCCAGCAGTTACAGCTCTTCCAGGGTTGACGGCAATCAGCCCCAGCATTTT. Protein product: CASSYSSSRVDGNQPQHF.

This chain connects TRBV9 to TRBJ1-1, with D possibly TRBD1 on 6 matching bases. V lost 3 bases to trimming and J lost 0 bases, with 12 bases between them. This CDR3 has 15 residues. Germline CDR1 is SGDLS and CDR2 is YYNGEE. In DNA, the CDR3 is TGTGCCAGCAGCGGAGAGACAGGACTGAACACTGAAGCTTTCTTT. Its protein is CASSGETGLNTEAFF.

The chain uses TRBV6-2 or TRBV6-3 and TRBJ1-2; TRBD1 might be the D (6 bases). V dropped 7 bases and J dropped 3 bases, with 24 bases sitting between them. The length of the CDR3 is 17 residues. The V gene's germline CDR1 is MNHEY and CDR2 SVGEGT. This CDR3 is CASTPLWGGARDYGYTF. The CDR3 DNA sequence: TGTGCCAGCACCCCTTTGTGGGGGGGGGCGAGGGACTATGGCTACACCTTC.

The chain employs TRBV5-6 and TRBJ2-5, with D possibly matching TRBD2 (5 bases). V dropped 3 bases and J dropped 3 bases, with 6 bases sitting between them. This CDR3 is 12 amino acids long. CDR1 and CDR2 (germline): SGHDT, YYEEEE. The DNA for the CDR3 is TGTGCCAGCAGCTACGGGGAAGAGACCCAGTACTTC. Translating it yields CASSYGEETQYF.

V and J are TRBV14 and TRBJ1-2, with 8 bases aligning to TRBD1. In germline, CDR1 is SGHDN, CDR2 FVKESK. V lost 1 base, J lost 7 bases, and 20 bases stayed unmatched. The CDR3 loop spans 19 amino acids. CDR3 loop: CASSQVPGQVLKSRGGYTF. The CDR3 DNA is TGTGCCAGCAGCCAAGTGCCGGGACAGGTTTTAAAGTCGAGAGGTGGCTACACCTTC.

This chain links TRBV27 with TRBJ1-2; perhaps TRBD1 as D (6 bases). Per germline, CDR1 MNHEY and CDR2 SMNVEV (reference sequence). The CDR3 sequence is 13 residues long. Trimming removed 3 bases from V and 4 bases from J, with 9 bases in between. The CDR3 DNA sequence: TGTGCCAGCAGTTTTACCAGGGGCTATGGCTACACCTTC. It yields the protein CASSFTRGYGYTF.